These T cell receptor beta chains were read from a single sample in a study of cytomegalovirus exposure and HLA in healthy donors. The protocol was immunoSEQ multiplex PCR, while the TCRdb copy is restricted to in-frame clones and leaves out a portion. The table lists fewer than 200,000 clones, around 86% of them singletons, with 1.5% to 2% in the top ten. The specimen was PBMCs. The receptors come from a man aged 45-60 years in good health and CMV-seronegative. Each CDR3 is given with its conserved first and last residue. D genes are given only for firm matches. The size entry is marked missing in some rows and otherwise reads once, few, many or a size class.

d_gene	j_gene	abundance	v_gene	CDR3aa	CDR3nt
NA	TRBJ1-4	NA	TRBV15	CATGWRGATTNEKLFF	TGTGCCACCGGGTGGAGAGGCGCTACAACTAATGAAAAACTGTTTTTT
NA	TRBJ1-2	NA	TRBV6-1	CASSAQGNYGYTF	TGTGCCAGCAGTGCCCAGGGGAACTATGGCTACACCTTC
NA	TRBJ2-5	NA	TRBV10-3	CAISQPGSGETQYF	TGTGCCATCAGTCAACCGGGGAGCGGAGAGACCCAGTACTTC
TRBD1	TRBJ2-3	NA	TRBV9	CASSPQGQGFLDTQYF	TGTGCCAGCAGCCCTCAGGGACAGGGCTTTTTAGACACGCAGTATTTT
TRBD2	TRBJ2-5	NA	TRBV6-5	CASFGLARKTQYF	TGTGCCAGCTTTGGACTAGCGAGAAAGACCCAGTACTTC
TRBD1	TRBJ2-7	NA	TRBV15	CATSNRDREYEQYF	TGTGCCACCAGCAACCGGGACAGGGAGTACGAGCAGTACTTC
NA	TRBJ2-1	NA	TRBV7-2	CASSLTRSGEQFF	TGTGCCAGCAGCTTGACTAGAAGTGGTGAGCAGTTCTTC
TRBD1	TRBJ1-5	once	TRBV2	CASSGDREFYQPQHF	TGTGCCAGCAGTGGTGACAGGGAGTTTTATCAGCCCCAGCATTTT
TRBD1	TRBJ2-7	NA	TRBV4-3	CASSQETGGSYEQYF	TGCGCCAGCAGCCAAGAGACAGGGGGTTCCTACGAGCAGTACTTC
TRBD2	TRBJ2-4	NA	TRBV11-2	CASSGLAVDIQYF	TGTGCCAGCAGCGGACTAGCGGTCGACATTCAGTACTTC
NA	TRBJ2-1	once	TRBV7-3	CASSLYSYNEQFF	TGTGCCAGCAGCTTATACAGCTACAATGAGCAGTTCTTC
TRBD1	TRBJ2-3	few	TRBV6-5	CASRIPDRGDTQYF	TGTGCCAGCAGGATCCCAGACAGGGGAGATACGCAGTATTTT
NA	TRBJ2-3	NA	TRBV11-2	CASSPSQGTDTQYF	TGTGCCAGCAGCCCCAGCCAGGGGACAGATACGCAGTATTTT
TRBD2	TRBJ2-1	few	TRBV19	CASSIAIGLAGSYNEQFF	TGTGCCAGTAGTATAGCTATCGGACTAGCCGGGTCCTACAATGAGCAGTTCTTC
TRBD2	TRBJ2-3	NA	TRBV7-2	CASSPLSLAGATDTQYF	TGTGCCAGCAGCCCCTTATCCCTAGCGGGGGCCACAGATACGCAGTATTTT
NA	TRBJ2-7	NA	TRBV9	CASSVSPQVTSYEQYF	TGTGCCAGCAGCGTTTCCCCACAGGTAACCTCCTACGAGCAGTACTTC
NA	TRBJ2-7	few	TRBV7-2	CASSLEALAVYEQYF	TGTGCCAGCAGCTTAGAGGCGCTAGCTGTTTACGAGCAGTACTTC
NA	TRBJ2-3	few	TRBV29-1	CSVSYSPPRYASTDTQYF	TGCAGCGTTAGTTATTCCCCTCCCCGATACGCGAGCACAGATACGCAGTATTTT
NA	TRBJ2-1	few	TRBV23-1	CASSQSRCEQFF	TGCGCCAGCAGTCAATCGAGGTGTGAGCAGTTCTTC
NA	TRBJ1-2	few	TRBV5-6	CASSQDRTYGYTF	TGTGCCAGCAGCCAAGACAGGACGTATGGCTACACCTTC
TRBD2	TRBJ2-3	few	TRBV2	CASSGGLAGGPSADTQYF	TGTGCCAGCAGCGGTGGACTAGCGGGAGGGCCTAGTGCAGATACGCAGTATTTT
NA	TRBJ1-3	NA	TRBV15	CATSSGFNTIYF	TGTGCCACCAGCAGTGGCTTTAACACCATATATTTT
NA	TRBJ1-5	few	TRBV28	CASSLHSGVQPQHF	TGTGCCAGCAGTTTACACTCAGGGGTTCAGCCCCAGCATTTT